The 18 T cell receptor beta chains below all came from one sample that was sequenced in a study of blood T cell repertoires in COVID-19. Assay: immunoSEQ multiplex PCR; the TCRdb copy retains only in-frame clones and omits some. The table records roughly 150,000 clones, approximately 84% of them present only once. Sequencing input: peripheral blood. These receptors all stem from a woman over 75 with acute or convalescent COVID-19.

This clone was counted only a few times. The sample has other DNA sequences that encode this CDR3 too. V gene TRBV28 combines with J gene TRBJ2-7, with D perhaps TRBD2 (7 bases). Germline V gene lookup returns CDR1 MDHEN and CDR2 SYDVKM. The CDR3 covers 10 residues. Trimming left V 11 bases short and J 5 bases short, with 10 bases between. CDR3 amino acids: CASGGHEQYF. As DNA, the CDR3 is TGTGCCTCCGGGGGGCACGAGCAGTACTTC.

V is TRBV6-5 and J is TRBJ2-7; 7 bases agree with TRBD1. The junction had 8 bases not matched to a gene; V was cut back by 8 bases and J by 1 base. The CDR3 length is 14 residues. Looked up from germline, CDR1 is MNHEY and CDR2 is SVGAGI. The CDR3 spells CASSYRGDSYEQYF. Written as DNA, the CDR3 is TGTGCCAGCTCCTACAGGGGCGATTCCTACGAGCAGTACTTC.

The V and J genes are TRBV7-3 and TRBJ2-7; TRBD2 aligns across 14 bases. The CDR3 has 18 amino acids. The trim removed 1 base at V and 1 base at J, leaving 6 bases unmatched. The germline gives CDR1 SGHTA, CDR2 FQGTGA. The CDR3 spells CASSLNGGLAGGSYEQYF. CDR3 sequence (DNA): TGTGCCAGCAGCTTAAATGGAGGACTAGCGGGGGGATCCTACGAGCAGTACTTC.

V usage is TRBV2 and J usage is TRBJ1-4, with 9 positions matching TRBD1. Germline V gives CDR1 SNHLY, CDR2 FYNNEI. After removal of 5 bases from V and 5 bases from J, the junction contained 6 bases not matched to a gene. The CDR3 totals 15 residues. The CDR3 region is CASSPDRGLNEKLFF. In DNA, the CDR3 is TGTGCCAGCAGTCCGGACAGGGGATTGAATGAAAAACTGTTTTTT.

This clone was counted between two and nine times. This rearrangement joins TRBV19 to TRBJ1-2; 9 nucleotides match TRBD1. The CDR3 is made up of 15 amino acids. The V segment lost 6 bases and the J segment 2 bases; nucleotides outside the gene matches: 7. From germline, CDR1 is LNHDA and CDR2 SQIVND (reference sequence). The CDR3 region is CASRPSTGGNYGYTF. CDR3 DNA sequence: TGTGCCAGTAGACCTTCGACAGGGGGAAACTATGGCTACACCTTC. The whole variable domain, remainder taken from reference TRBV19 and TRBJ1-2, is DGGITQSPKYLFRKEGQNVTLSCEQNLNHDAMYWYRQDPGQGLRLIYYSQIVNDFQKGDIAEGYSVSREKKESFPLTVTSAQKNPTAFYLCASRPSTGGNYGYTFGSGTRLTVV.

This clone was seen only a few times. This chain joins TRBV28 and TRBJ2-7; TRBD1 agrees at 8 bases. The germline V gene encodes CDR1 MDHEN and CDR2 SYDVKM. The CDR3 is 14 residues long. Losses at the gene ends were 6 bases for V and 3 bases for J; bases not matched to a gene: 7. This CDR3 is CASSWTGPRYEQYF. Here the CDR3 DNA reads TGTGCCAGCAGCTGGACAGGGCCCCGCTACGAGCAGTACTTC.

V is TRBV4-2 and J is TRBJ2-5; D is undetermined. Between the trimmed V and J ends, which lost 0 bases and 5 bases, there was a span of 13 bases. Germline V lookup: CDR1 LGHNA, CDR2 YNFKEQ. This CDR3 region has 15 residues. In nucleotides, the CDR3 is TGTGCCAGCAGCCAAGATCAAAAATTCCGGGAGACCCAGTACTTC. This codes for CASSQDQKFRETQYF.

In DNA, the CDR3 is TGCGCCAGCAGCCAAGATCCCGTTTATAGCAATCAGCCCCAGCATTTT. This codes for CASSQDPVYSNQPQHF. This chain links TRBV4-1 with TRBJ1-5; D not resolved. Deletions cut 0 bases from V and 0 bases from J, with 9 bases between. The V gene's germline CDR1 is MGHRA and CDR2 YSYEKL. The CDR3 is 16 residues long.

This chain connects TRBV7-9 to TRBJ2-3; TRBD2 matches at 7 bases. V gave up 2 bases and J gave up 4 bases; unmatched junction bases: 12. CDR1 SEHNR and CDR2 FQNEAQ come from the germline V gene (reference sequence). The CDR3 is 17 residues long. DNA of the CDR3: TGTGCCAGCAGCTTATTAGGCGGCGGGGGTTGGGCAGATACGCAGTATTTT. As protein: CASSLLGGGGWADTQYF. Using reference TRBV7-9 and TRBJ2-3 for the parts outside the CDR3, the full variable domain is DTGVSQNPRHKITKRGQNVTFRCDPISEHNRLYWYRQTLGQGPEFLTYFQNEAQLEKSRLLSDRFSAERPKGSFSTLEIQRTEQGDSAMYLCASSLLGGGGWADTQYFGPGTRLTVL.

This chain links TRBV27 with TRBJ1-6; D might be TRBD1 (6 bases). V lost 5 bases and J lost 0, with 20 bases in between. The CDR3 length is 19 residues. Germline CDR1 reads MNHEY; CDR2 reads SMNVEV (reference sequence). CDR3 bases: TGTGCCAGCAGTCCGGCCCGCACAGGGTTCATCTCCTATAATTCACCCCTCCACTTT. It yields the protein CASSPARTGFISYNSPLHF.

This clone was counted between two and nine times. The chain recombines TRBV10-3 with TRBJ1-6, with TRBD1 matching 7 bases. CDR1 and CDR2 (germline): ENHRY, SYGVKD. CDR3 length equals 17 residues. With 2 bases clipped from V and 0 bases from J, the junction kept 4 bases outside the gene matches. This CDR3 reads CAISEGQESSYNSPLHF. The CDR3, as DNA: TGTGCCATCAGTGAGGGACAGGAGAGCTCCTATAATTCACCCCTCCACTTT.

The V gene is TRBV6-6, the J gene TRBJ2-1; 7 bases map to TRBD1. J gave up 5 bases and V 2 bases, and 3 bases lay outside the gene matches. From germline, CDR1 is MNHNY and CDR2 SVGAGI (reference sequence). The CDR3 sequence is 14 residues long. CDR3 coding DNA: TGTGCCAGCAGTTACGACAGGGCTAACAATGAGCAGTTCTTC. Protein sequence: CASSYDRANNEQFF.

The chain joins TRBV6-1 to TRBJ2-5, with D maybe TRBD2 (5 bases). V lost 3 bases and J 5 bases, leaving 19 bases between the germline ends. Germline V gene sequence: CDR1 MNHNS, CDR2 SASEGT. The CDR3 length is 16 residues. CDR3 DNA: TGTGCCAGCAGTGAGAAGCGGACCTACCTTGGGGAGACCCAGTACTTC. Its translation is CASSEKRTYLGETQYF.

This chain connects TRBV30 to TRBJ1-2, with 8 bases aligning to TRBD1. The germline gives CDR1 GTSNPN, CDR2 SVGIG (reference sequence). This CDR3 has 13 amino acids. V gave up 3 bases and J gave up 6 bases; unmatched junction bases: 6. This CDR3 reads CAWRSQGADGYTF. CDR3 DNA sequence: TGTGCCTGGAGAAGTCAGGGGGCAGATGGCTACACCTTC.

V and J are TRBV4-1 and TRBJ1-5; no definite D call. Trimming removed 0 bases from V and 3 bases from J, with 12 bases in between. Germline CDR1 and CDR2: MGHRA and YSYEKL. The CDR3 consists of 16 residues. CDR3 region: CASSQEGGRVNQPQHF. DNA for the CDR3: TGCGCCAGCAGCCAAGAAGGAGGACGAGTCAATCAGCCCCAGCATTTT.

The J gene is TRBJ2-7, the V gene TRBV28, with D uncertain. Germline CDR1 and CDR2: MDHEN and SYDVKM. Trimming shortened V by 8 bases and J by 0 bases, and 8 bases separated the two germline ends. CDR3 length equals 12 residues. Written as DNA, the CDR3 is TGTGCCAGCGGTCGTAGCTCCTACGAGCAGTACTTC. The encoded protein is CASGRSSYEQYF.

The V and J genes are TRBV5-6 and TRBJ2-5, with TRBD2 matching 9 bases. Germline trimming cut 4 bases from V and 1 base from J; bases unmatched to any gene: 11. The CDR3 contains 17 residues. Germline CDR1 is SGHDT and CDR2 is YYEEEE. This chain's CDR3 is CASSRKPGLALQETQYF. In DNA form, the CDR3 reads TGTGCCAGCAGCCGAAAACCCGGACTAGCGCTCCAAGAGACCCAGTACTTC.

The J gene is TRBJ1-2, the V gene TRBV2; D is possibly TRBD1 (5 bases). The V and J ends lost 5 bases and 4 bases respectively, with 8 bases between them. This CDR3 region has 12 residues. Looked up from germline, CDR1 is SNHLY and CDR2 is FYNNEI. CDR3 residues: CASSSGIYGYTF. The CDR3 DNA is TGTGCCAGCAGTTCAGGGATCTATGGCTACACCTTC.